This T cell receptor (beta chain) is from a study of CD8 T cells in Susac syndrome. V was shortened by 4 bases and J by 6 bases, with 10 bases between the two germline ends. CDR1 is SGHDT and CDR2 is YYEEEE in the germline V gene. The CDR3 runs 12 residues. Random hexamers were used to reverse transcribe an amount of roughly 0.45 to 1 ug RNA. TCRdb re-called the immunoSEQ multiplex PCR reads with MiXCR, one entry per CDR3 protein. The sample shows about 120,000 distinct CDR3 sequences, about nine tenths of them seen only once. The receptor comes from a human donor in good health. The sequenced material came from CD4+ T cells from PBMCs. V is TRBV5-6 and J is TRBJ1-1; no clear D. As DNA, the CDR3 is TGTGCCAGCAGCCTTAGCTCATCTGAAGCTTTCTTT. Translating gives CASSLSSSEAFF.